This TCR beta chain was profiled in a study of blood T cell repertoires in COVID-19. Background on the study: Researchers got acute and convalescent COVID-19 samples from the United States, Italy and Spain. PBMCs, B-cell-depleted T cells, or T cells were the source of the cDNA or gDNA that made up the material.

This clone has only one observation. Germline-derived CDR1 and CDR2 are LGHDT and YNNKEL (reference sequence). The ends were cut back, 4 bases at V and 3 bases at J, with 14 bases in the middle. CDR3 length: 15 amino acids. How the authors handled the data: The authors estimated nucleated cell counts from reference gene primer amplification. Profiling relied on immunoSEQ multiplex PCR, and the TCRdb table lists in-frame clones only, not all of them. Clone size and V and J calls were adopted from that table, with D and trimming inferred from the DNA. The sample records fewer than 200,000 clones, roughly 89% being singletons.

This rearrangement joins TRBV3-1 (or the pseudogene TRBV3-2) to TRBJ2-3; D may be TRBD2 (5 bases). The receptor comes from a woman aged 55-69 years who had recovered from COVID-19. The specimen sequenced was peripheral blood. The CDR3 protein is CASSLSGSGTDTQYF. As DNA, the CDR3 is TGTGCCAGCAGCCTCTCGGGGTCGGGGACAGATACGCAGTATTTT.